This T cell receptor (beta chain) derives from a study of blood T cell repertoires in COVID-19. Overall study: Sources were T cells, B-cell-depleted T cells, or PBMCs; the material itself was cDNA or gDNA.

The J segment lost 4 bases and the V segment lost 5 bases, leaving 4 bases of the junction unmatched. The CDR3 runs to 14 residues. The V gene's germline CDR1 is KGHDR and CDR2 SFDVKD. Sequenced by immunoSEQ multiplex PCR; TCRdb stores in-frame clones only, minus some. The sample has 250,000 to 300,000 clones, 80% to 95% seen once. The chain employs TRBV24-1 and TRBJ1-5; 7 bases are shared with TRBD1. This TCR derives from a woman aged 25 to 39 who had recovered from COVID-19. The specimen was PBMCs or T cells enriched from blood (not recorded which). The CDR3 DNA reads as TGTGCCACCAGTGGCCGGGACAGAAATCAGCCCCAGCATTTT. Translating gives CATSGRDRNQPQHF.